This T cell receptor beta chain comes out of a study of cytomegalovirus exposure and HLA in healthy donors. Looked up from germline, CDR1 is SGHDT and CDR2 is YYEEEE. V lost 3 bases and J lost 8, with 14 bases in between. This CDR3 is 14 amino acids long. The PCR ran on 60 Vbeta and 13 Jbeta primers. Libraries were prepared by immunoSEQ multiplex PCR; TCRdb keeps only in-frame clonotypes and omits some of them. Among around 150,000 clones listed, 79% were seen once. Sequenced material: PBMCs. The receptor was isolated from a man aged 40-49 years in good health and CMV-seropositive. This chain connects TRBV5-6 to TRBJ1-4; TRBD1 is a possible D gene (5 bases). CDR3 coding DNA: TGTGCCAGCAGCTCCCCTGGACGGGGGGAAAAACTGTTTTTT. This gives the protein CASSSPGRGEKLFF.